This T cell receptor beta chain is drawn from a study of shared clonotypes between healthy human individuals. Study as a whole: Plates per donor: three CD4 naive, three CD4 memory, two CD8 naive, one CD8 memory. Whole-study findings and limits: Genetic and exposure-history diversity was limited by the few donors.

Points on this clone: Its antigen is not known.

TCRdb keeps only in-frame clones here, not all; method: immunoSEQ multiplex PCR. The sample shows approximately 2.3 million clones, 85% to 95% of them seen only once. A split of CD4+ cells into CD45RA+ naive and CD45RA-negative memory subsets was performed. This CDR3 has 15 residues. Trimming pared 2 bases from V and 1 base from J, leaving 9 bases between. Germline CDR1 is SEHNR and CDR2 is FQNEAQ (reference sequence). The clonotype was recovered from a man in his late teens or twenties in good health. Some clones in this sample may be carry-over from other donors' samples. Material: naive CD4+ T cells from PBMCs. Documented subset: CD45RA+ positively selected. The chain has TRBV7-9 and TRBJ1-3; no definite D call. In DNA, the CDR3 is TGTGCCAGCAGCTTAATCCAGACTTCTGGAAACACCATATATTTT. Translating gives CASSLIQTSGNTIYF. The full variable domain, with the rest looked up from reference TRBV7-9 and TRBJ1-3, is DTGVSQNPRHKITKRGQNVTFRCDPISEHNRLYWYRQTLGQGPEFLTYFQNEAQLEKSRLLSDRFSAERPKGSFSTLEIQRTEQGDSAMYLCASSLIQTSGNTIYFGEGSWLTVV.